The T cell receptor (beta chain) described here comes from a study of T cells in Graves' hyperthyroidism and ophthalmopathy. Study-level findings and limits: Blood shared most expanded thyroid clonotypes above 0.001. Using 13 V-J features, a model discriminated ophthalmopathy from stable hyperthyroidism.

Uncontrolled infection, other autoimmune disease, pregnancy and lactation each barred patients from inclusion. The PBMCs had their origin in around 9.1 ml of fresh peripheral blood. This CDR3 is 13 amino acids long. Trimming removed 6 bases from V and 2 bases from J; junction bases left unmatched: 2. This clonotype came up many times. The target antigen is unknown. RNA transcripts yielded amplified TCR beta CDR3 regions. The primer set for the first-round RT-PCR of the TCR CDR3 was HTBI. TCRdb fed the multiplex PCR reads into MiXCR, producing one record per CDR3 protein. The table lists about 400,000 distinct CDR3 sequences, over 12% of them singletons.

The chain has TRBV12-3 or TRBV12-4 and TRBJ2-7, with TRBD1 identical over 9 bases. The source material was blood. The source of this sequence is a man aged 45 to 65 with Graves' ophthalmopathy. The CDR3 DNA sequence: TGTGCCAGCAGGGGACAGGGACCCTACGAGCAGTACTTC. Its translation is CASRGQGPYEQYF.